This TCR beta chain was observed in a study of blood T cell repertoires in COVID-19. Study-wide background: PBMCs, B-cell-depleted T cells, or T cells were the source of the cDNA or gDNA that made up the material.

In the authors' workflow: Amplified reference gene primers provided the basis for estimating nucleated cell counts. Assay used: immunoSEQ multiplex PCR; TCRdb lists only in-frame clones, some missing. V, J and clone size are those of that table, while D and trimming were read from the DNA. The sample has under 250,000 clones; around 83% are singletons. This receptor was obtained from a man between 50 and 59 years old with active or convalescent COVID-19. The sequenced sample consisted of peripheral blood.

CDR3 residues: CAATRLNEQFF. CDR3 sequence (DNA): TGTGCCGCCACCCGACTTAATGAGCAGTTCTTC. This sequence joins TRBV12-3 or TRBV12-4 and TRBJ2-1; the D is unclear. This CDR3 is 11 amino acids long. V was trimmed by 11 bases and J by 7 bases, leaving 12 bases between them.